Below are 27 T cell receptor beta chains sequenced from a single sample in a study of T cell responses to AZD1222 COVID-19 vaccine. Assay used: immunoSEQ multiplex PCR; TCRdb lists only in-frame clones, some missing. This sample carries about 120,000 clones, more than 85% of them seen once, and the ten largest clones take 3%. Sample: peripheral blood, taken 28 days after the second AZD1222 dose. Every receptor here comes from an adult who received the AZD1222 COVID-19 vaccine.

This clone has just a few counts. The rearrangement uses TRBV4-2 and TRBJ2-5; D remains ambiguous. Germline CDR1 and CDR2: LGHNA and YNFKEQ. V was trimmed by 4 bases and J by 2 bases, leaving 17 bases between them. The CDR3 contains 16 residues. CDR3 loop: CASSLHRTGPQETQYF. In DNA form, the CDR3 reads TGTGCCAGCAGCCTCCACAGAACCGGGCCGCAAGAGACCCAGTACTTC.

The V gene is TRBV3-1 (or the pseudogene TRBV3-2), the J gene TRBJ2-7; maybe TRBD2 (5 bases). Per germline, CDR1 LGHDT and CDR2 YNNKEL (reference sequence). CDR3 length: 12 residues. V was clipped by 4 bases and J by 4 bases, with 8 bases between them. The CDR3 DNA sequence: TGTGCCAGCAGCCTTGGAGGATACGAGCAGTACTTC. This gives the protein CASSLGGYEQYF.

This clone was detected once. The chain joins TRBV2 to TRBJ1-2, with D unresolved. The CDR3 has 13 amino acids. V dropped 1 base and J dropped 2 bases, with 5 bases sitting between them. In germline, CDR1 is SNHLY, CDR2 FYNNEI. The chain's CDR3 is CASSEGLNYGYTF. For the CDR3, the DNA is TGTGCCAGCAGTGAAGGACTGAACTATGGCTACACCTTC. Variable domain in full (rest from reference TRBV2 and TRBJ1-2): EPEVTQTPSHQVTQMGQEVILRCVPISNHLYFYWYRQILGQKVEFLVSFYNNEISEKSEIFDDQFSVERPDGSNFTLKIRSTKLEDSAMYFCASSEGLNYGYTFGSGTRLTVV.

The V gene is TRBV5-1, the J gene TRBJ2-7; a possible D gene is TRBD2 (7 bases). The CDR3 spans 16 residues. The germline V gene encodes CDR1 SGHRS and CDR2 YFSETQ. V was cut by 0 bases and J by 1 base, with 14 bases left in between. CDR3 bases: TGCGCCAGCAGCTTGGTGGGCGGGGGCACTTCCTACGAGCAGTACTTC. Amino acids: CASSLVGGGTSYEQYF.

This sequence joins TRBV30 and TRBJ1-6, with no clear D. Trimming removed 2 bases at V and 7 bases at J, with 9 bases between. CDR1 is GTSNPN and CDR2 is SVGIG in the germline V gene (reference sequence). The CDR3 is made up of 13 amino acids. This CDR3 is CAWSRGKNSPLHF. The CDR3, as DNA: TGTGCCTGGAGTCGAGGGAAAAATTCACCCCTCCACTTT. The entire variable domain, with the rest obtained from reference TRBV30 and TRBJ1-6, is as follows: SQTIHQWPATLVQPVGSPLSLECTVEGTSNPNLYWYRQAAGRGLQLLFYSVGIGQISSEVPQNLSASRPQDRQFILSSKKLLLSDSGFYLCAWSRGKNSPLHFGNGTRLTVT.

J is TRBJ1-4 and V is TRBV7-9; D ambiguous. V lost 5 bases to trimming and J lost 7 bases, with 23 bases between them. Germline values: CDR1 SEHNR, CDR2 FQNEAQ (reference sequence). The CDR3 contains 17 residues. For the CDR3, the DNA is TGTGCCAGCAGCCCTAGCGATGGAGGACCTGGTTTTGAAAAACTGTTTTTT. Protein product: CASSPSDGGPGFEKLFF.

The chain has TRBV5-4 and TRBJ1-3; D uncertain. V was shortened by 4 bases and J by 4 bases, with 6 bases between the two germline ends. CDR1 is SGHNT, CDR2 YYREEE, per germline (reference sequence). The CDR3 is made up of 12 amino acids. CDR3 loop: CASSASGNTIYF. The CDR3 DNA is TGTGCCAGCAGCGCCAGCGGAAACACCATATATTTT. Looking up the rest from reference TRBV5-4 and TRBJ1-3 gives the full variable domain: ETGVTQSPTHLIKTRGQQVTLRCSSQSGHNTVSWYQQALGQGPQFIFQYYREEENGRGNFPPRFSGLQFPNYSSELNVNALELDDSALYLCASSASGNTIYFGEGSWLTVV.

In its sample, this clone was seen a few times. This sequence joins TRBV15 and TRBJ1-6; possible D gene TRBD1, 5 bases. The CDR3 sequence is 15 residues long. From germline, CDR1 is LNHNV and CDR2 YYDKDF (reference sequence). The ends were cut back, 8 bases at V and 3 bases at J, with 14 bases in the middle. CDR3 in DNA: TGTGCCACCCGGCGGGGGTCGCTCTATAATTCACCCCTCCACTTT. Amino acid sequence: CATRRGSLYNSPLHF.

This chain links TRBV3-1 (or the pseudogene TRBV3-2) with TRBJ1-2, with D perhaps matching TRBD1 (6 bases). The CDR3 runs 14 residues. V was shortened by 8 bases and J by 4 bases, with 17 bases between the two germline ends. Germline assignment: CDR1 LGHDT and CDR2 YNNKEL (reference sequence). In DNA form, the CDR3 reads TGTGCCAGCGGAGAGGGGGGGAGGAGCTATGGCTACACCTTC. Residues: CASGEGGRSYGYTF.

This chain connects TRBV6-5 to TRBJ2-5, with 9 bases identical to TRBD2. The V and J ends lost 10 bases and 4 bases, in that order; junction bases with no gene match: 13. The CDR3 runs 15 residues. Germline V gives CDR1 MNHEY, CDR2 SVGAGI. CDR3: CATASGLAGRETQYF. As DNA, the CDR3 is TGTGCCACCGCGAGTGGCCTAGCGGGACGAGAGACCCAGTACTTC.

The V call is TRBV10-2, the J call TRBJ1-6; D call uncertain. The germline CDR1 and CDR2 sequences are WSHSY and SAAADI. The CDR3 length is 15 residues. V lost 5 bases and J lost 10, with 18 bases in between. The CDR3 is CASSPGLTSRSPLHF. The CDR3 DNA is TGCGCCAGCAGTCCAGGACTGACTAGTAGGTCACCCCTCCACTTT.

CDR3 in amino acids: CASSKSHGTDTSTDTQYF. CDR3 in DNA: TGTGCCAGCAGCAAAAGTCACGGGACCGATACTAGCACAGATACGCAGTATTTT. This chain joins TRBV21-1 and TRBJ2-3. TRBV21-1 is assigned pseudogene status. The CDR3 consists of 18 residues.

This sequence joins TRBV5-1 and TRBJ2-2; no firm D call. Germline V gene sequence: CDR1 SGHRS, CDR2 YFSETQ. The length of the CDR3 is 14 residues. Trimming stripped 2 bases from V and 1 base from J, with 6 bases between. The CDR3 nucleotides read TGCGCCAGCAGCTTCTCGGTGAACACCGGGGAGCTGTTTTTT. The encoded protein is CASSFSVNTGELFF.

This clone was recorded once. This chain joins TRBV5-1 and TRBJ1-1; unclear D gene. Germline assignment: CDR1 SGHRS and CDR2 YFSETQ. CDR3 length: 13 residues. The V gene lost 3 bases and the J gene lost 6 bases, with 12 bases spanning the gap. Here the CDR3 reads CASSSRTLSEAFF. As DNA, the CDR3 is TGCGCCAGCAGCTCGCGGACTCTTTCTGAAGCTTTCTTT.

This clone was counted once. This chain links TRBV7-9 with TRBJ2-7, with D hard to call. Per germline, CDR1 SEHNR and CDR2 FQNEAQ (reference sequence). V gave up 3 bases and J gave up 2 bases, with 11 bases separating them. This CDR3 comprises 14 residues. The CDR3 spells CASSFAQRTYEQYF. For the CDR3, the DNA is TGTGCCAGCAGCTTTGCGCAAAGGACCTACGAGCAGTACTTC.

This clone came up once. The chain couples TRBV6-2 or TRBV6-3 to TRBJ1-5; possibly TRBD1 for D (5 bases). CDR1 and CDR2 from the germline V gene are MNHEY and SVGEGT. The CDR3 has 14 residues. The germline V and J ends were trimmed by 5 bases and 6 bases, with 14 bases remaining between them. CDR3 nucleotide sequence: TGTGCCAGCAGTGCACGGGACGTCGTTCAGCCCCAGCATTTT. Encoded protein: CASSARDVVQPQHF.

Remarks on this clone: At one of its ends the junction is not consistent with the germline gene, which may arise from a read error. The chain employs TRBV11-3 and TRBJ1-1; unclear D gene. The CDR3 is 14 residues long. Germline loops: CDR1 SGHNT, CDR2 YENEEA. Written as DNA, the CDR3 is TGTGCCAGCAGCCCCAGCCCTCGGAACGCTGAAGCTTTCTTT. As protein: CASSPSPRNAEAFF. Looking up the rest from reference TRBV11-3 and TRBJ1-1 gives the full variable domain: EAGVVQSPRYKIIEKKQPVAFWCNPISGHNTLYWYLQNLGQGPELLIRYENEEAVDDSQLPKDRFSAERLKGVDSTLKIQPAELGDSAVYLCASSPSPRNAEAFFGQGTRLTVV.

The chain is built from TRBV5-1 and TRBJ2-2, with 11 bases identical to TRBD2. Germline lookup yields CDR1 SGHRS and CDR2 YFSETQ. This CDR3 is 17 amino acids long. V gave up 3 bases and J gave up 1 base; unmatched junction bases: 5. CDR3 protein: CASSWGTSGGNTGELFF. CDR3 bases: TGCGCCAGCAGCTGGGGCACTAGCGGGGGGAACACCGGGGAGCTGTTTTTT.

The chain combines TRBV19 with TRBJ1-1; D ambiguous. V dropped 4 bases and J dropped 8 bases, with 20 bases sitting between them. Germline CDR1 LNHDA, CDR2 SQIVND (reference sequence). The CDR3 length is 15 residues. The DNA of the CDR3 is TGTGCCAGTAGTAAAACTGGGTTGGCCGGGGAGGAAGCTTTCTTT. This gives the protein CASSKTGLAGEEAFF.

A few counts support this clone. CDR3 region: CASSLMAGDGNEQFF. In nucleotides, the CDR3 is TGTGCCAGCAGCTTAATGGCAGGGGATGGCAATGAGCAGTTCTTC. The chain employs TRBV7-6 and TRBJ2-1; D is perhaps TRBD1 (6 bases). Trimming shortened V by 2 bases and J by 6 bases, and 14 bases separated the two germline ends. This CDR3 is built from 15 residues. CDR1 is SGHVS and CDR2 is FNYEAQ in the germline V gene.

The chain employs TRBV9 and TRBJ2-1; a weak D match, TRBD1 (6 bases). Trimming took 4 bases from V and 4 from J, leaving 15 bases between them. CDR3 length equals 15 residues. Germline V gene data show CDR1 as SGDLS and CDR2 as YYNGEE. Here the CDR3 reads CASSTSGQGYNEQFF. CDR3 coding DNA: TGTGCCAGCAGCACATCTGGGCAGGGGTACAATGAGCAGTTCTTC.

The chain recombines TRBV6-5 with TRBJ2-7; D is possibly TRBD1 (6 bases). Germline CDR1 MNHEY, CDR2 SVGAGI. The V gene lost 6 bases and the J gene lost 6 bases, with 18 bases spanning the gap. This CDR3 is 14 amino acids long. CDR3 amino acids: CASRGHLSLLEQYF. CDR3 DNA: TGTGCCAGCAGGGGACATCTTTCTCTACTCGAGCAGTACTTC.

The rearrangement joins TRBV7-9 to TRBJ2-3; no definite D call. Trimming removed 5 bases from V and 2 bases from J, with 14 bases in between. This CDR3 is built from 15 residues. The germline gives CDR1 SEHNR, CDR2 FQNEAQ (reference sequence). In nucleotides, the CDR3 is TGTGCCAGCAGCCCTAGGTGGCCTTTCACAGATACGCAGTATTTT. It yields the protein CASSPRWPFTDTQYF.

V usage is TRBV30 and J usage is TRBJ1-1; no definite D call. Trimming took off 0 bases at V and 0 bases at J, with 5 bases between the two ends. The CDR3 length is 13 residues. Germline lookup yields CDR1 GTSNPN and CDR2 SVGIG (reference sequence). For the CDR3, the DNA is TGTGCCTGGAGTGTTCTAGTGAACACTGAAGCTTTCTTT. Protein: CAWSVLVNTEAFF.

This chain connects TRBV10-2 to TRBJ1-2, with unresolved D. Deletions cut 4 bases from V and 5 bases from J, with 14 bases between. From germline, CDR1 is WSHSY and CDR2 SAAADI. The CDR3 has 14 amino acids. CDR3 in DNA: TGCGCCAGCAGTGTGGAAGGATCTTGGTATGGCTACACCTTC. Amino acid sequence: CASSVEGSWYGYTF.

The chain carries TRBV7-2 and TRBJ1-2, with D perhaps TRBD1 (6 bases). V dropped 4 bases and J dropped 0 bases, with 12 bases sitting between them. Germline CDR1 and CDR2: SGHTA and FQGNSA. The CDR3 runs 15 residues. CDR3 nucleotide sequence: TGTGCCAGCAGCTCGAGGGGGAGCACTAACTATGGCTACACCTTC. It yields the protein CASSSRGSTNYGYTF.

The DNA of the CDR3 is TGTGCCAGTAGTATCCCCAGGGGAAAGGGTGAAAAACTGTTTTTT. This sequence encodes CASSIPRGKGEKLFF. The chain combines TRBV19 with TRBJ1-4; D is possibly TRBD1 (6 bases). Germline lookup yields CDR1 LNHDA and CDR2 SQIVND (reference sequence). V was clipped by 3 bases and J by 7 bases, with 15 bases between them. This CDR3 spans 15 amino acids. Drawing the rest from reference TRBV19 and TRBJ1-4, the complete variable domain is DGGITQSPKYLFRKEGQNVTLSCEQNLNHDAMYWYRQDPGQGLRLIYYSQIVNDFQKGDIAEGYSVSREKKESFPLTVTSAQKNPTAFYLCASSIPRGKGEKLFFGSGTQLSVL.